This is a list of T cell receptor beta chains from one sample in a study of T-cell memory formation after mild COVID-19. Via MiXCR, TCRdb re-called the 5' RACE reads, giving one row per CDR3 protein. This table holds about 600,000 distinct CDR3 sequences, about a fifth found once. The sample taken for sequencing was PBMCs or a T cell subset sorted from them (not recorded which). These receptor sequences come from an adult woman who had mild COVID-19 (a few samples of this study predate the infection). Cell type and time point are not known. Both conserved end residues are part of each CDR3. A D gene is named only where the DNA matches it firmly. The listing skips clone size in some rows; elsewhere it reads once, few, many or a size class.

CDR3: CASSFTSFAQPQHF
DNA: TGTGCCAGCAGTTTTACGTCCTTTGCTCAGCCCCAGCATTTT
size: .
V: TRBV12-3/TRBV12-4
J: TRBJ1-5
D: .

CDR3: CASSSLTAFPFF
DNA: TGTGCCAGCAGCTCACTCACGGCATTCCCCTTCTTC
size: .
V: TRBV7-9
J: TRBJ1-2
D: .

CDR3: CASSHGTDSSYEQYF
DNA: TGTGCCAGCAGCCATGGGACGGATTCCTCCTACGAGCAGTACTTC
size: .
V: TRBV6-5
J: TRBJ2-7
D: .

CDR3: CASLERGGYSTDTQYF
DNA: TGTGCCAGCTTGGAGCGGGGGGGGTATAGCACAGATACGCAGTATTTT
size: few
V: TRBV6-1
J: TRBJ2-3
D: TRBD2

CDR3: CSAFPPGDTQYF
DNA: TGCAGTGCTTTCCCCCCCGGAGATACGCAGTATTTT
size: .
V: TRBV20-1
J: TRBJ2-3
D: .

CDR3: CSASPVSLSYNEQFF
DNA: TGCAGTGCCTCTCCGGTTTCCCTCTCCTACAATGAGCAGTTCTTC
size: many
V: TRBV20-1
J: TRBJ2-1
D: .

CDR3: CASRGQGREAFF
DNA: TGCGCCAGCAGAGGACAGGGTCGGGAAGCTTTCTTT
size: .
V: TRBV5-1
J: TRBJ1-1
D: TRBD1

CDR3: CASSPEGWTFADTQYF
DNA: TGCGCCAGCTCACCGGAAGGCTGGACATTTGCAGATACGCAGTATTTT
size: few
V: TRBV4-3
J: TRBJ2-3
D: .

CDR3: CASSSLVGRAYNEQFF
DNA: TGTGCCAGCAGTTCGCTCGTCGGGAGGGCCTACAATGAGCAGTTCTTC
size: .
V: TRBV6-2/TRBV6-3
J: TRBJ2-1
D: TRBD2

CDR3: CASSLNAGVDEQFF
DNA: TGTGCCAGCAGTTTAAACGCAGGGGTCGATGAGCAGTTCTTC
size: many
V: TRBV12-3/TRBV12-4
J: TRBJ2-1
D: .

CDR3: CASSALGQHTEAFF
DNA: TGTGCCAGCAGCGCTTTGGGACAGCACACTGAAGCTTTCTTT
size: .
V: TRBV9
J: TRBJ1-1
D: TRBD1

CDR3: CASSLRPTGANEKLFF
DNA: TGTGCCAGCAGCTTACGCCCGACAGGGGCAAATGAAAAACTGTTTTTT
size: .
V: TRBV7-9
J: TRBJ1-4
D: TRBD1

CDR3: CAARTGSYNSPLHF
DNA: TGTGCCGCCCGGACAGGGTCCTATAATTCACCCCTCCACTTT
size: few
V: TRBV10-3
J: TRBJ1-6
D: TRBD1

CDR3: CASSGPGQGGNVLTF
DNA: TGTGCCAGCAGCGGTCCGGGACAGGGGGGCAACGTCCTGACTTTC
size: .
V: TRBV9
J: TRBJ2-6
D: TRBD1